This T cell receptor (beta chain) was captured in a study of blood T cell repertoires in COVID-19. Study-level background: T cells, B-cell-depleted T cells, or PBMCs provided the cDNA or gDNA that served as material.

Sequencing was performed with immunoSEQ multiplex PCR; in TCRdb, only in-frame clones are kept and a portion is missing. The sample has 90,000 to 150,000 clones; over 75% are singletons. V gave up 0 bases and J gave up 9 bases, with 9 bases separating them. This CDR3 comprises 13 residues. The germline V gene encodes CDR1 MNHEY and CDR2 SMNVEV (reference sequence). What was sequenced was peripheral blood. The receptor was derived from a man in his forties or fifties with acute or convalescent COVID-19. This chain connects TRBV27 to TRBJ1-5; D gene ambiguous. The CDR3 is CASSLSRARPQHF. The DNA for the CDR3 is TGTGCCAGCAGTTTATCGAGGGCCCGGCCCCAGCATTTT.